These T cell receptor beta chains were read from a single sample in a study of T cells in localized non-small cell lung cancer. The repertoire was sequenced with immunoSEQ multiplex PCR; TCRdb's copy has only in-frame clones and lacks some. This sample has under 35,000 clones; approximately 78% occur once, and the top ten carry roughly 31%. The source was peripheral blood, collected before any cancer treatment. These TCRs come from an older male donor with stage II squamous cell lung carcinoma. The CDR3 runs from the conserved cysteine through the conserved F or W.

V gene: TRBV5-6
J gene: TRBJ1-2
CDR3 protein: CASSFGTANYGYTF

V gene: TRBV6-5
J gene: TRBJ1-2
CDR3 protein: CASSSFDSPYGYTF

V gene: TRBV5-1
J gene: TRBJ2-1
CDR3 protein: CASSLSLQSYNEQFF

V gene: TRBV12-5
J gene: TRBJ2-2
CDR3 protein: CASGLVPPGGELFF

V gene: TRBV11-2
J gene: TRBJ2-7
CDR3 protein: CASSSSSYEQYF

V gene: TRBV7-6
J gene: TRBJ2-5
CDR3 protein: CASSLAPLRETQYF

V gene: TRBV23-1
J gene: TRBJ2-2
CDR3 protein: CASSQSVLAPGRSTGELFF

V gene: TRBV5-6
J gene: TRBJ2-5
CDR3 protein: CASSFAGGQETQYF

V gene: TRBV2
J gene: TRBJ2-1
CDR3 protein: CASRASDRVRQFF

V gene: TRBV19
J gene: TRBJ1-1
CDR3 protein: CASSAIRDITEAFF

V gene: TRBV29-1
J gene: TRBJ2-3
CDR3 protein: CSVEDGLAETQYF

V gene: TRBV5-1
J gene: TRBJ2-2
CDR3 protein: CASSSAIGTQNTGELFF

V gene: TRBV18
J gene: TRBJ2-3
CDR3 protein: CASSPTGGPTDTQYF

V gene: TRBV5-8
J gene: TRBJ2-1
CDR3 protein: CASSLVGGTYNEQFF

V gene: TRBV29-1
J gene: TRBJ1-1
CDR3 protein: CSVKEYTEAFF

V gene: TRBV5-4
J gene: TRBJ2-5
CDR3 protein: CASSGRLGQETQYF

V gene: TRBV25-1
J gene: TRBJ1-6
CDR3 protein: CASSLTGSGSPLHF

V gene: TRBV19
J gene: TRBJ2-3
CDR3 protein: CASKSSADTQYF

V gene: TRBV7-9
J gene: TRBJ2-3
CDR3 protein: CASSLDSKKDTQYF

V gene: TRBV6-5
J gene: TRBJ1-2
CDR3 protein: CASTEEPREGYTF

V gene: TRBV7-2
J gene: TRBJ1-2
CDR3 protein: CASSYYRAGYTF

V gene: TRBV19
J gene: TRBJ1-5
CDR3 protein: CASGRQDHQPQHF

V gene: TRBV4-2
J gene: TRBJ2-5
CDR3 protein: CASSPRTSIQETQYF

V gene: TRBV30
J gene: TRBJ1-2
CDR3 protein: CAWTQQGVGGYTF

V gene: TRBV10-2
J gene: TRBJ1-2
CDR3 protein: CASSDTAWGGYTF

V gene: TRBV30
J gene: TRBJ2-5
CDR3 protein: CAWRVWGRGQGETQYF

V gene: TRBV7-9
J gene: TRBJ1-2
CDR3 protein: CASSFGQGDRGYTF

V gene: TRBV11-2
J gene: TRBJ1-5
CDR3 protein: CASSLGVGGNQPQHF

V gene: TRBV5-5
J gene: TRBJ2-5
CDR3 protein: CASSAGTSGGPSEETQYF

V gene: TRBV5-6
J gene: TRBJ2-3
CDR3 protein: CASSRDRGTTDTQYF

V gene: TRBV10-1
J gene: TRBJ2-5
CDR3 protein: CASSSTGPQETQYF

V gene: TRBV5-1
J gene: TRBJ1-1
CDR3 protein: CASSRASGNIEAFF

V gene: TRBV5-6
J gene: TRBJ2-3
CDR3 protein: CASSVSGTSTDTQYF

V gene: TRBV6-5
J gene: TRBJ2-1
CDR3 protein: CASSYDTSSYNEQFF

V gene: TRBV6-6
J gene: TRBJ2-1
CDR3 protein: CASSWAGGYNEQFF

V gene: TRBV15
J gene: TRBJ1-2
CDR3 protein: CATSVGLDSNYGYTF

V gene: TRBV6-5
J gene: TRBJ2-7
CDR3 protein: CASSRGQSEQYF

V gene: TRBV6-6
J gene: TRBJ2-3
CDR3 protein: CVSGSAQGGGTDTQYF

V gene: TRBV7-9
J gene: TRBJ1-3
CDR3 protein: CASSLIGVAGNTIYF

V gene: TRBV7-9
J gene: TRBJ1-1
CDR3 protein: CASLDGNTEAFF

V gene: TRBV21-1
J gene: TRBJ2-7
CDR3 protein: CARGFYEQYF

V gene: TRBV18
J gene: TRBJ2-7
CDR3 protein: CASSPAAGYEQYF

V gene: TRBV12-5
J gene: TRBJ2-7
CDR3 protein: CASGLGMALSTGAYEQYF

V gene: TRBV9
J gene: TRBJ2-2
CDR3 protein: CASSVRDSRNTGELFF

V gene: TRBV19
J gene: TRBJ2-5
CDR3 protein: CASSIRETQYF

V gene: TRBV5-1
J gene: TRBJ1-1
CDR3 protein: CASSLVLEGEAFF